The rows below give T cell receptor beta chains drawn from one sample of a study of identical twins. One entry per CDR3 protein results from TCRdb running MiXCR on the 5' RACE reads. The sample yields some 1,700,000 distinct CDR3 sequences, around 33% seen once. The sequenced sample was cord blood. The source of these receptors is a newborn girl in good health. Each CDR3 is given with its conserved first and last residue. The D gene is left open where the match is weak. Only some rows state a clone size, as once, few, many or a class for expanded clones.

D gene: NA; V gene: TRBV10-3; J gene: TRBJ2-5; clone size: NA; CDR3 protein: CAISAGQEETQYF; CDR3 DNA: TGTGCCATCAGTGCAGGGCAGGAAGAGACCCAGTACTTC
D gene: TRBD1; V gene: TRBV30; J gene: TRBJ2-1; clone size: NA; CDR3 protein: CAWRVQGANEQFF; CDR3 DNA: TGTGCCTGGAGGGTACAGGGGGCAAATGAGCAGTTCTTC
D gene: NA; V gene: TRBV20-1; J gene: TRBJ1-3; clone size: once; CDR3 protein: CSVLGEGRGNTIYF; CDR3 DNA: TGCAGTGTTTTGGGGGAGGGGCGTGGAAACACCATATATTTT
D gene: NA; V gene: TRBV5-1; J gene: TRBJ2-2; clone size: NA; CDR3 protein: CASSLVVGGELFF; CDR3 DNA: TGCGCCAGCAGCTTGGTGGTTGGCGGGGAGCTGTTTTTT
D gene: NA; V gene: TRBV27; J gene: TRBJ2-1; clone size: many; CDR3 protein: CASSLVAYNEQFF; CDR3 DNA: TGTGCCAGCAGTTTAGTGGCGTACAATGAGCAGTTCTTC
D gene: TRBD1; V gene: TRBV7-2; J gene: TRBJ1-2; clone size: few; CDR3 protein: CASTLRGTADYTF; CDR3 DNA: TGTGCCAGCACCCTACGAGGGACAGCCGACTACACCTTC
D gene: TRBD2; V gene: TRBV12-3/TRBV12-4; J gene: TRBJ2-1; clone size: many; CDR3 protein: CASSIVRGGYNEQFF; CDR3 DNA: TGTGCCAGCAGTATCGTCCGGGGGGGCTACAATGAGCAGTTCTTC
D gene: NA; V gene: TRBV2; J gene: TRBJ2-3; clone size: many; CDR3 protein: CARGRTDTQYF; CDR3 DNA: TGTGCCAGAGGGCGCACAGATACGCAGTATTTT
D gene: NA; V gene: TRBV7-8; J gene: TRBJ1-5; clone size: few; CDR3 protein: CASSLGPRGDLTPQHF; CDR3 DNA: TGTGCCAGCAGCTTAGGACCCAGGGGTGATCTGACCCCCCAGCATTTT
D gene: TRBD2; V gene: TRBV10-3; J gene: TRBJ2-7; clone size: NA; CDR3 protein: CAISESRLAGDYEQYF; CDR3 DNA: TGTGCCATCAGTGAGTCAAGACTAGCGGGGGACTACGAGCAGTACTTC
D gene: NA; V gene: TRBV6-2/TRBV6-3; J gene: TRBJ2-3; clone size: few; CDR3 protein: CASSYLLSTDTQYF; CDR3 DNA: TGTGCCAGCAGTTATCTCCTCAGCACAGATACGCAGTATTTT
D gene: NA; V gene: TRBV28; J gene: TRBJ2-4; clone size: NA; CDR3 protein: CASSPRRAKNIQYF; CDR3 DNA: TGTGCCAGCAGTCCCCGGAGAGCCAAAAACATTCAGTACTTC
D gene: NA; V gene: TRBV29-1; J gene: TRBJ2-4; clone size: many; CDR3 protein: CSVAQNIQYF; CDR3 DNA: TGCAGCGTTGCGCAAAACATTCAGTACTTC
D gene: TRBD1; V gene: TRBV6-1; J gene: TRBJ1-1; clone size: few; CDR3 protein: CASRLTGGAGTEAFF; CDR3 DNA: TGTGCCAGCAGGTTAACAGGGGGCGCCGGCACTGAAGCTTTCTTT
D gene: TRBD1; V gene: TRBV5-1; J gene: TRBJ1-6; clone size: few; CDR3 protein: CASSARTGYNSPLHF; CDR3 DNA: TGCGCCAGCAGCGCAAGGACAGGGTATAATTCACCCCTCCACTTT
D gene: NA; V gene: TRBV12-3/TRBV12-4; J gene: TRBJ1-4; clone size: once; CDR3 protein: CASSYNGKLFF; CDR3 DNA: TGTGCCAGCAGTTATAATGGAAAACTGTTTTTT
D gene: TRBD1; V gene: TRBV10-3; J gene: TRBJ2-7; clone size: many; CDR3 protein: CAISGTGYEQYF; CDR3 DNA: TGTGCCATCAGTGGGACAGGCTACGAGCAGTACTTC
D gene: TRBD2; V gene: TRBV4-1; J gene: TRBJ2-1; clone size: NA; CDR3 protein: CASSQVRGGGTYNEQFF; CDR3 DNA: TGCGCCAGCAGCCAAGTCCGCGGGGGTGGGACCTACAATGAGCAGTTCTTC
D gene: NA; V gene: TRBV24-1; J gene: TRBJ2-1; clone size: NA; CDR3 protein: CATSEGERRTNNEQFF; CDR3 DNA: TGTGCCACCAGTGAGGGTGAGCGGCGCACAAACAATGAGCAGTTCTTC
D gene: NA; V gene: TRBV28; J gene: TRBJ2-3; clone size: few; CDR3 protein: CASRPGVTDTQYF; CDR3 DNA: TGTGCCAGCCGACCGGGGGTCACAGATACGCAGTATTTT
D gene: TRBD1; V gene: TRBV25-1; J gene: TRBJ1-2; clone size: few; CDR3 protein: CASSESLTGGFLYTF; CDR3 DNA: TGTGCCAGCAGTGAATCTCTGACAGGGGGGTTCCTCTACACCTTC
D gene: NA; V gene: TRBV14; J gene: TRBJ2-3; clone size: few; CDR3 protein: CASSQGVLDRRTDTQYF; CDR3 DNA: TGTGCCAGCAGCCAAGGGGTATTGGACCGACGCACAGATACGCAGTATTTT
D gene: NA; V gene: TRBV20-1; J gene: TRBJ2-7; clone size: few; CDR3 protein: CSGALQYEQYF; CDR3 DNA: TGCAGCGGCGCACTCCAATACGAGCAGTACTTC
D gene: TRBD1; V gene: TRBV28; J gene: TRBJ1-1; clone size: few; CDR3 protein: CASSVRGPNTEAFF; CDR3 DNA: TGTGCCAGCAGTGTCAGGGGGCCGAACACTGAAGCTTTCTTT
D gene: NA; V gene: TRBV20-1; J gene: TRBJ2-3; clone size: NA; CDR3 protein: CSARDRAADTRYF; CDR3 DNA: TGCAGTGCTAGAGACAGGGCCGCAGATACGCGGTATTTT
D gene: TRBD2; V gene: TRBV7-8; J gene: TRBJ2-1; clone size: NA; CDR3 protein: CASSLEGGLAYNEQFF; CDR3 DNA: TGTGCCAGCAGCTTAGAGGGGGGACTAGCTTACAATGAGCAGTTCTTC
D gene: TRBD2; V gene: TRBV11-1; J gene: TRBJ2-5; clone size: NA; CDR3 protein: CASKNQPGLALETQYF; CDR3 DNA: TGTGCCAGCAAAAACCAACCGGGACTAGCTCTAGAGACCCAGTACTTC
D gene: NA; V gene: TRBV4-1; J gene: TRBJ1-6; clone size: NA; CDR3 protein: CASSQFKRPSNSPLHF; CDR3 DNA: TGCGCCAGCAGCCAATTCAAAAGACCGTCTAATTCACCCCTCCACTTT
D gene: NA; V gene: TRBV4-1; J gene: TRBJ2-4; clone size: NA; CDR3 protein: CASSQDLGSFVTYDQYF; CDR3 DNA: TGCGCCAGCAGCCAAGATTTAGGTAGCTTCGTCACCTACGACCAGTACTTC
D gene: TRBD2; V gene: TRBV9; J gene: TRBJ2-3; clone size: NA; CDR3 protein: CASSVEGLAGDTQYF; CDR3 DNA: TGTGCCAGCAGCGTAGAGGGACTAGCGGGAGATACGCAGTATTTT
D gene: TRBD1; V gene: TRBV12-3/TRBV12-4; J gene: TRBJ2-3; clone size: many; CDR3 protein: CASRDRGADTQYF; CDR3 DNA: TGTGCCAGCAGGGACAGGGGAGCAGATACGCAGTATTTT
D gene: NA; V gene: TRBV14; J gene: TRBJ1-2; clone size: NA; CDR3 protein: CASSQDRGGSYGYTF; CDR3 DNA: TGTGCCAGCAGCCAAGATCGGGGCGGTTCCTATGGCTACACCTTC
D gene: TRBD2; V gene: TRBV28; J gene: TRBJ2-1; clone size: NA; CDR3 protein: CACSSPVAGVHHEQFF; CDR3 DNA: TGTGCCTGCAGTTCGCCGGTAGCGGGAGTTCACCATGAGCAGTTCTTC
D gene: NA; V gene: TRBV20-1; J gene: TRBJ1-4; clone size: few; CDR3 protein: CSASGGANEKLFF; CDR3 DNA: TGCAGTGCTAGTGGGGGGGCCAATGAAAAACTGTTTTTT
D gene: NA; V gene: TRBV10-3; J gene: TRBJ2-3; clone size: few; CDR3 protein: CAISENLDTQYF; CDR3 DNA: TGTGCCATCAGTGAGAATCTGGATACGCAGTATTTT
D gene: TRBD2; V gene: TRBV27; J gene: TRBJ2-1; clone size: few; CDR3 protein: CASSVGLVRNEQFF; CDR3 DNA: TGTGCCAGCAGTGTGGGACTAGTTAGGAATGAGCAGTTCTTC
D gene: TRBD1; V gene: TRBV3-1; J gene: TRBJ1-2; clone size: few; CDR3 protein: CASSDTGQGYGYTF; CDR3 DNA: TGTGCCAGCAGCGATACGGGACAGGGATATGGCTACACCTTC
D gene: TRBD1; V gene: TRBV5-1; J gene: TRBJ2-1; clone size: NA; CDR3 protein: CASSLSRTGTNNEQFF; CDR3 DNA: TGCGCCAGCAGCTTGTCACGGACAGGGACCAACAATGAGCAGTTCTTC
D gene: TRBD2; V gene: TRBV12-3/TRBV12-4; J gene: TRBJ2-5; clone size: few; CDR3 protein: CASSAGTSGFTQETQYF; CDR3 DNA: TGTGCCAGCAGCGCCGGGACTAGCGGATTTACACAAGAGACCCAGTACTTC
D gene: NA; V gene: TRBV25-1; J gene: TRBJ2-1; clone size: many; CDR3 protein: CASSEYPGISYNEQFF; CDR3 DNA: TGTGCCAGCAGTGAATATCCAGGAATCTCCTACAATGAGCAGTTCTTC